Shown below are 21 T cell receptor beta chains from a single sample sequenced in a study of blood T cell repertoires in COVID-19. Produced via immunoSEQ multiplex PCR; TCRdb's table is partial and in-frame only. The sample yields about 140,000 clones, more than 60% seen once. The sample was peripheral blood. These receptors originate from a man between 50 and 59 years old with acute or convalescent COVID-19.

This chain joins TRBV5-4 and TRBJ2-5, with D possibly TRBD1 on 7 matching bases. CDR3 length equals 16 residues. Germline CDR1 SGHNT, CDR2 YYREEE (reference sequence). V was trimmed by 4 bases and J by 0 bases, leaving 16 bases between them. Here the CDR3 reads CASSQGGLTYQETQYF. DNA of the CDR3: TGTGCCAGCAGCCAGGGGGGACTTACGTACCAAGAGACCCAGTACTTC. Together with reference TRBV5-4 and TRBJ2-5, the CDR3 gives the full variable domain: ETGVTQSPTHLIKTRGQQVTLRCSSQSGHNTVSWYQQALGQGPQFIFQYYREEENGRGNFPPRFSGLQFPNYSSELNVNALELDDSALYLCASSQGGLTYQETQYFGPGTRLLVL.

CDR3 amino acids: CSVEPASGDGRETQYF. The CDR3, as DNA: TGCAGCGTTGAACCGGCTAGCGGGGACGGCAGGGAGACCCAGTACTTC. The gene calls are TRBV29-1 and TRBJ2-5; 9 bases align to TRBD2. The germline V gene has CDR1 SQVTM and CDR2 ANQGSEA. This CDR3 spans 16 amino acids. V shed 2 bases, J shed 5 bases, and the junction held 12 bases outside the gene matches.

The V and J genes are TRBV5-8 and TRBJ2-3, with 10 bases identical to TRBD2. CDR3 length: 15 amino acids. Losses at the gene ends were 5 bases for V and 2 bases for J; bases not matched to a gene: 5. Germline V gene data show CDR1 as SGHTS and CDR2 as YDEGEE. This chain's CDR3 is CASSFSGGTTDTQYF. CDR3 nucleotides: TGTGCCAGCAGTTTTAGCGGGGGGACCACAGATACGCAGTATTTT. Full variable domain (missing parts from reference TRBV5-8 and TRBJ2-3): EAGVTQSPTHLIKTRGQQATLRCSPISGHTSVYWYQQALGLGLQFLLWYDEGEERNRGNFPPRFSGRQFPNYSSELNVNALELEDSALYLCASSFSGGTTDTQYFGPGTRLTVL.

Here the CDR3 reads CASSLTGKNSYNSPLHF. The CDR3 bases are TGTGCCAGCAGTCTGACAGGGAAGAACTCCTATAATTCACCCCTCCACTTT. The chain recombines TRBV28 with TRBJ1-6; 7 bases line up with TRBD1. This CDR3 is 17 amino acids long. J lost 0 bases, V lost 5 bases, and 7 bases had no gene match. Germline CDR1 reads MDHEN; CDR2 reads SYDVKM.

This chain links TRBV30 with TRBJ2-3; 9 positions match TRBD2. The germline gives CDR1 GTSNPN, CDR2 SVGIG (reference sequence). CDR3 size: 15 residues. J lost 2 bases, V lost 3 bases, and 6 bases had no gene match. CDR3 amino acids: CAWRRGGSPTDTQYF. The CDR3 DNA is TGTGCCTGGAGGCGGGGGGGGTCCCCCACAGATACGCAGTATTTT.

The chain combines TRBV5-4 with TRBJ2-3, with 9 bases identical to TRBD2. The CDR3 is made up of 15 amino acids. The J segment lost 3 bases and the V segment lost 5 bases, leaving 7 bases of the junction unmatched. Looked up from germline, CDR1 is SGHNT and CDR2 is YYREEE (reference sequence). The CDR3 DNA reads TGTGCCAGCAGGTTTGGCGGGGGGGCAACAGATACGCAGTATTTT. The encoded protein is CASRFGGGATDTQYF.

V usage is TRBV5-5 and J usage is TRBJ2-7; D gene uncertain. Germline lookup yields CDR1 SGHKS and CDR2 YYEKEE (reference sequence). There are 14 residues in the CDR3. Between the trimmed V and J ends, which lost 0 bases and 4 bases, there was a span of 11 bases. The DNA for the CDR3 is TGTGCCAGCAGCTTGGATGGCCCCCTGTACGAGCAGTACTTC. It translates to CASSLDGPLYEQYF. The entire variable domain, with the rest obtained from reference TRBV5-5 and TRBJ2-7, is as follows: DAGVTQSPTHLIKTRGQQVTLRCSPISGHKSVSWYQQVLGQGPQFIFQYYEKEERGRGNFPDRFSARQFPNYSSELNVNALLLGDSALYLCASSLDGPLYEQYFGPGTRLTVT.

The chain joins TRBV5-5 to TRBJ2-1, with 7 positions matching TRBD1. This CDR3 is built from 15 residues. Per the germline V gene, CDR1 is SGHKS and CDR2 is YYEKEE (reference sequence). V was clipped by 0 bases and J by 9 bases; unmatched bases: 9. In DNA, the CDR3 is TGTGCCAGCAGCTTGGATGTACAGGGGATCAGTGAGCAGTTCTTC. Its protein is CASSLDVQGISEQFF.

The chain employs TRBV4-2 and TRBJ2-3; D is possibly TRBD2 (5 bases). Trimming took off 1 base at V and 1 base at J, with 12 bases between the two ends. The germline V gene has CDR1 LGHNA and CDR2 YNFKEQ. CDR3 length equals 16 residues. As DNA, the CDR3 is TGTGCCAGCAGCCAAGTTACGCCCGGGGGCACAGATACGCAGTATTTT. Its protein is CASSQVTPGGTDTQYF.

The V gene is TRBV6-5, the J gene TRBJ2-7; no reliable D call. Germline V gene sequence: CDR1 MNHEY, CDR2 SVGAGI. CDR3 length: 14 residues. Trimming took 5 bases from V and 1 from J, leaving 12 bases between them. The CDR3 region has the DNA TGTGCCAGCAGTACCCAACTAAGTTCCTACGAGCAGTACGTC. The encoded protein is CASSTQLSSYEQYV.

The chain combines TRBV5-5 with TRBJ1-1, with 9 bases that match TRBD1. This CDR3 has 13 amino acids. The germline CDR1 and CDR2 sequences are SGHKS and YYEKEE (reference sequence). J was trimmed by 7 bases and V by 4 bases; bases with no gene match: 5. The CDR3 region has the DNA TGTGCCAGCAGCCTGGACAGGGGAATTGAAGCTTTCTTT. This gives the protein CASSLDRGIEAFF. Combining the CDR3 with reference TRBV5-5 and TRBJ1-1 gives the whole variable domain DAGVTQSPTHLIKTRGQQVTLRCSPISGHKSVSWYQQVLGQGPQFIFQYYEKEERGRGNFPDRFSARQFPNYSSELNVNALLLGDSALYLCASSLDRGIEAFFGQGTRLTVV.

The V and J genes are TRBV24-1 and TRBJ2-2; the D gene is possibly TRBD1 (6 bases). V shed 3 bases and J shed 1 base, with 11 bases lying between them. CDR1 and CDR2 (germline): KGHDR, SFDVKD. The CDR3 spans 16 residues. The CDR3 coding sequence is TGTGCCACCAGTGATCCATACAGGGAGAACACCGGGGAGCTGTTTTTT. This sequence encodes CATSDPYRENTGELFF.

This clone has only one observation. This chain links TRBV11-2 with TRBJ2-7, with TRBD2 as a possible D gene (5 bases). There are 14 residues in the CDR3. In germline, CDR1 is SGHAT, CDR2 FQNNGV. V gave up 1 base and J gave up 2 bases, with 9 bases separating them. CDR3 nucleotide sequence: TGTGCCAGCAGCTTAGCGGGGTCACCCTACGAGCAGTACTTC. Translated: CASSLAGSPYEQYF.

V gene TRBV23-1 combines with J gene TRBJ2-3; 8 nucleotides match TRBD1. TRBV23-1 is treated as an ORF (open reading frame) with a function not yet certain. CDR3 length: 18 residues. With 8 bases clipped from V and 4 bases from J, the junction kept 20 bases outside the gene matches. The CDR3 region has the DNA TGCGCCAGCCTAATTTGGACAGGGCTGGTCCGGTCGGCAGATACGCAGTATTTT. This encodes CASLIWTGLVRSADTQYF.

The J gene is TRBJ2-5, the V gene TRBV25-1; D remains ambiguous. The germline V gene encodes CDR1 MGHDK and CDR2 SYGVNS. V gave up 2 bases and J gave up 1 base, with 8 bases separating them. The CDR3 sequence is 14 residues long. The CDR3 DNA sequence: TGTGCCAGCAGTGAAATGATAGTCCAAGAGACCCAGTACTTC. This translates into CASSEMIVQETQYF.

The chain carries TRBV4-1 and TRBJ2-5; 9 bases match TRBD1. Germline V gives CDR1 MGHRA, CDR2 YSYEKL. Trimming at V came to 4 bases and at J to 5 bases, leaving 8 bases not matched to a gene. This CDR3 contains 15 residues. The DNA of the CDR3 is TGCGCCAGCAGCCCCTTACAGGGGGCTGGGGAGACCCAGTACTTC. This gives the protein CASSPLQGAGETQYF.

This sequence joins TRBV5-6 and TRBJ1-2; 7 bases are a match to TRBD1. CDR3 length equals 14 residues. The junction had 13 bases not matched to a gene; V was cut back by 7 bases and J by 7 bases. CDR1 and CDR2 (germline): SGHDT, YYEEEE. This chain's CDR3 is CASLKVGRGSGYTF. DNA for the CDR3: TGTGCCAGCTTAAAAGTAGGCAGGGGGAGTGGCTACACCTTC.

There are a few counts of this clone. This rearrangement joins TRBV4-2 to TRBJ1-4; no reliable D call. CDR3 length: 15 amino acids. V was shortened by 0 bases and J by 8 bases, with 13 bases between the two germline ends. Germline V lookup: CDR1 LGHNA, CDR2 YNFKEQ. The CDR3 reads CASSQDAREEEKLFF. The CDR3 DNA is TGTGCCAGCAGCCAAGATGCCCGGGAAGAAGAAAAACTGTTTTTT.

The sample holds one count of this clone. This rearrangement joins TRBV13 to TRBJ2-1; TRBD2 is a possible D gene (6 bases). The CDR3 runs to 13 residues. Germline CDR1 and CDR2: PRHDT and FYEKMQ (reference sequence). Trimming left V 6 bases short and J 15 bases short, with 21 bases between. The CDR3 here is CASSWGEKSSSFF. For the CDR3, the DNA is TGTGCCAGCAGTTGGGGGGAGAAAAGTAGCTCGTTCTTC.

The CDR3 reads CATSRPTGIPAEAFF. The CDR3 DNA reads as TGTGCCACCAGCAGACCGACAGGGATTCCTGCTGAAGCTTTCTTT. V usage is TRBV15 and J usage is TRBJ1-1, with TRBD1 matching 7 bases. The length of the CDR3 is 15 residues. Per the germline V gene, CDR1 is LNHNV and CDR2 is YYDKDF (reference sequence). V was clipped by 2 bases and J by 6 bases; unmatched bases: 9.

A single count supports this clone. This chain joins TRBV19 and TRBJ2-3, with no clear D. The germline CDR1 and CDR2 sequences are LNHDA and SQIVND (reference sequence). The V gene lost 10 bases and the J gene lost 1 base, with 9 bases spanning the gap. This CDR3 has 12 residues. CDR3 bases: TGTGCCACAGCGACCCGCACAGATACGCAGTATTTT. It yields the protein CATATRTDTQYF.